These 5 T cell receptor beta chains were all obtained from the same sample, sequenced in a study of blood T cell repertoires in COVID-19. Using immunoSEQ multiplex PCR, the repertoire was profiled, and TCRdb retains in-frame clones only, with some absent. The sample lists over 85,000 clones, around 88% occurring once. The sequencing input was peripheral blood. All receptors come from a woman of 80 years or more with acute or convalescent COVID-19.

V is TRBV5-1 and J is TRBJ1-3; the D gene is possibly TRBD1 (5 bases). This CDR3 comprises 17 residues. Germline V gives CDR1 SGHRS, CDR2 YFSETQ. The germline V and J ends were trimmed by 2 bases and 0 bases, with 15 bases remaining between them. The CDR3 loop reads CASSLGEVPISGNTIYF. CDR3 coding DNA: TGCGCCAGCAGCTTAGGGGAGGTCCCCATCTCTGGAAACACCATATATTTT. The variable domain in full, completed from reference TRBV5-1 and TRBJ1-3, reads KAGVTQTPRYLIKTRGQQVTLSCSPISGHRSVSWYQQTPGQGLQFLFEYFSETQRNKGNFPGRFSGRQFSNSRSEMNVSTLELGDSALYLCASSLGEVPISGNTIYFGEGSWLTVV.

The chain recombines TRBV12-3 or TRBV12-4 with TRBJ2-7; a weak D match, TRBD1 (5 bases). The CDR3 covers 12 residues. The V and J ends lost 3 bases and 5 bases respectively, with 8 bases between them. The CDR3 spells CASSFWGHEQYF. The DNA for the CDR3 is TGTGCCAGCAGTTTCTGGGGCCACGAGCAGTACTTC.

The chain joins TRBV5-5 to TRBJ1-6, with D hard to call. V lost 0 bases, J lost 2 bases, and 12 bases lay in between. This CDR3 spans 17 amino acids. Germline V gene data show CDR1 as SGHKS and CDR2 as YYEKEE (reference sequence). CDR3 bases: TGTGCCAGCAGCTTGGTATATGAGGGCACCTATAATTCACCCCTCCACTTT. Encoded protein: CASSLVYEGTYNSPLHF.

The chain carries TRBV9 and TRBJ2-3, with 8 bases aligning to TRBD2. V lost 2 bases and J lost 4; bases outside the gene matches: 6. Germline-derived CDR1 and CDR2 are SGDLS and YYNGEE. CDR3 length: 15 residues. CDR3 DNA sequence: TGTGCCAGCAGCGTGACTAGCGTCCCCTCAGATACGCAGTATTTT. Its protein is CASSVTSVPSDTQYF.

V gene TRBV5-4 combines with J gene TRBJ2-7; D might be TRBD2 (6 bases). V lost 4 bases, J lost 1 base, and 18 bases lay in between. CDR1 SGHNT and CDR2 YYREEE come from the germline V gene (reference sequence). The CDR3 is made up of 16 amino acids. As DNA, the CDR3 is TGTGCCAGCAGCCGGAACCGCCAGGGAGGTTCCTACGAGCAGTACTTC. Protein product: CASSRNRQGGSYEQYF.